This TCR beta chain comes out of a study of blood T cell repertoires in COVID-19 (dated by TCRdb to 2020 to 2021). For the study in its entirety: Collaborator samples came from the United States, Italy and Spain and covered acute and convalescent phases of COVID-19. The material from the prospective study consisted of cDNA or gDNA derived from T cells, B-cell-depleted T cells, or PBMCs. The dataset comprised deeply sampled blood TCRbeta repertoires from subjects exposed to, actively infected with, or recovered from COVID-19. The repertoires were released in a freely available public database intended as a resource for research on the immune response to SARS-CoV-2. HLA class I and class II types, where available, came from metadata supplied by the sample provider rather than from assay-based typing. The samples were drawn from two sources: the first 160 participants of the ongoing ImmuneRACE study, and fewer than 1,500 subjects contributed by 6 global collaborators. The sample metadata nearly always contained a de-identified subject ID, COVID-19 status, age in years and sex. General findings and caveats noted by the study authors: How much clinical and demographic metadata was included differed by source and by participant, and the metadata was provided uncurated.

Germline trimming amounts to 3 bases on V and 7 bases on J, with 5 as the count of junction bases outside the gene matches. The germline V gene sets CDR1 to SGHTA and CDR2 to FQGTGA. Counted from cysteine to phenylalanine, this CDR3 has 14 amino acids. Only the CDR3 part of the read is kept: 42 bases, read in frame from the first base. To note about this clone: Its antigen target is currently unknown. Qualities for individual bases were not recorded, and no much larger clone is one base off.

Another Seattle source contributed samples from volunteer blood donors who had recovered from COVID-19. The collaborating institutions used their own protocols to collect whole blood in K2EDTA tubes. For TCRbeta analysis, collaborators shipped samples in one of three forms: frozen whole blood, isolated PBMCs, or DNA extracted from either of those sample types. TCRbeta CDR3 regions were amplified from genomic DNA using the immunoSEQ Assay, a bias-controlled multiplex PCR. On the authors' methods: The number of nucleated cells in each sample was estimated by amplification of reference gene primers within the assay. Sequence reads were collapsed and filtered to measure the absolute abundance of every unique TCRbeta CDR3 rearrangement. Productive Simpson clonality was computed per sample as the square root of Simpson's diversity index over productive rearrangements. Drawn from immuneACCESS, this table holds only the in-frame rearrangements with V and J called that TCRdb kept. Clones are partly lost; checked studies trace under half to an unresolved V gene and leave the rest unexplained. That table supplies the V and J calls and clone size; D and trimming were determined from the DNA. For this sample there are 210,000 or so clones; 70% to 90% appear just once. The top ten clones comprise roughly 12% of the sample.

Material for sequencing was peripheral blood. This sequence uses TRBV7-3 and TRBJ2-1, with TRBD2 identical over 8 junction bases. The sequence came from a woman under 30 who had recovered from COVID-19. CDR3 protein: CASSLAGGVNEQFF. The sequence in DNA is TGTGCCAGCAGCTTGGCGGGAGGTGTTAATGAGCAGTTCTTC.